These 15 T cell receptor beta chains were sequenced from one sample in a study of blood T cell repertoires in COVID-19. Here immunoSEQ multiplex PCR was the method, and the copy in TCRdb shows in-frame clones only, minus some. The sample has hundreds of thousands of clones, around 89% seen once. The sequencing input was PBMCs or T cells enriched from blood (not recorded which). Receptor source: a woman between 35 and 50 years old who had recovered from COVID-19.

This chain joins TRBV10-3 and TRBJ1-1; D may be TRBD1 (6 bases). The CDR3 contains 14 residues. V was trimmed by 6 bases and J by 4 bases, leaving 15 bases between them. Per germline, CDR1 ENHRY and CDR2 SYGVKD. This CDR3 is CAIRSGAAGTEAFF. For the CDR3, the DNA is TGTGCCATCAGGTCAGGGGCGGCGGGCACTGAAGCTTTCTTT.

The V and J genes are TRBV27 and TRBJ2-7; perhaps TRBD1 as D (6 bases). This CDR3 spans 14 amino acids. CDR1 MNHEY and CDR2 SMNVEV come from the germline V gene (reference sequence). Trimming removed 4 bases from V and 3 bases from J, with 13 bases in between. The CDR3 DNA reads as TGTGCCAGCAGTTCCCGACAGGAAATCTACGAGCAGTACTTC. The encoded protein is CASSSRQEIYEQYF.

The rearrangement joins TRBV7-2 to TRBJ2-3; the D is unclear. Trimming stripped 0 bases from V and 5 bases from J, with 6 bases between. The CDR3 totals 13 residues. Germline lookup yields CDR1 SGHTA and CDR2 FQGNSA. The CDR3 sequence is CASSLAGVDTQYF. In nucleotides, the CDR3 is TGTGCCAGCAGCTTAGCTGGAGTAGATACGCAGTATTTT.

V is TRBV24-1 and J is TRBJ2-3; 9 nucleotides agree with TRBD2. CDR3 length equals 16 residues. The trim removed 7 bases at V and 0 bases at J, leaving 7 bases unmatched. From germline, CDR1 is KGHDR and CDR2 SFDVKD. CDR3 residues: CATRPGLAESTDTQYF. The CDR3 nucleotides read TGTGCCACCAGGCCGGGACTAGCAGAGAGCACAGATACGCAGTATTTT.

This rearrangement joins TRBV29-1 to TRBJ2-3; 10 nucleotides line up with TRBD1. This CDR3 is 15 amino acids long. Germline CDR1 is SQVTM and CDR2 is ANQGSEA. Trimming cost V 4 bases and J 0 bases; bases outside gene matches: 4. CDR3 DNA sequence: TGCAGCGTTGCACCGGGACAGGGGAGCACAGATACGCAGTATTTT. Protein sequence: CSVAPGQGSTDTQYF.

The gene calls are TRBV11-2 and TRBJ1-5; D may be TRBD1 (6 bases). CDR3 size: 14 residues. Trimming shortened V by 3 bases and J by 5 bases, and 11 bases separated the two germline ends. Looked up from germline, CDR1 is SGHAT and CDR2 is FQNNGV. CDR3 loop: CASSLRQEDQPQHF. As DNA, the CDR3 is TGTGCCAGCAGCTTGCGACAGGAAGATCAGCCCCAGCATTTT.

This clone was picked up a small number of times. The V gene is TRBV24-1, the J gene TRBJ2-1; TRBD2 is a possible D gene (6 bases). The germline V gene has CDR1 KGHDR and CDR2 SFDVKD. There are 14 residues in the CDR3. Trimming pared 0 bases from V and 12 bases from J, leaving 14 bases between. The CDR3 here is CATSDLPGGVGQFF. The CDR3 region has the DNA TGTGCCACCAGTGATTTGCCGGGCGGGGTCGGGCAGTTCTTC.

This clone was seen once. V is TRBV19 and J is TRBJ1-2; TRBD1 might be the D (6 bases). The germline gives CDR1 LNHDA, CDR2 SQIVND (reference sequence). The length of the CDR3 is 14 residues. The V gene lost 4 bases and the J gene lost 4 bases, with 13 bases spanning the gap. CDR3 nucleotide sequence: TGTGCCAGTAGTACGGTACAGGGCGGCTATGGCTACACCTTC. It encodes CASSTVQGGYGYTF.

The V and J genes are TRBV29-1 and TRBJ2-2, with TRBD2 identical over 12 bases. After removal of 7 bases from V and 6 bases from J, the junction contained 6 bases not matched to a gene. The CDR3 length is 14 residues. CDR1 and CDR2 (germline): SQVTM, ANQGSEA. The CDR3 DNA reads TGCAGCGGGAGGACTAGCGGGGCGGCCGGGGAGCTGTTTTTT. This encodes CSGRTSGAAGELFF.

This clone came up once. The CDR3: CASRRTGASNYGYTF. Here the CDR3 DNA reads TGTGCCAGCAGGCGGACAGGGGCATCTAACTATGGCTACACCTTC. The rearrangement uses TRBV27 and TRBJ1-2; 9 bases are a match to TRBD1. Germline V lookup: CDR1 MNHEY, CDR2 SMNVEV (reference sequence). The ends lost 6 bases at V and 0 bases at J; junction bases unmatched: 5. This CDR3 region has 15 residues.

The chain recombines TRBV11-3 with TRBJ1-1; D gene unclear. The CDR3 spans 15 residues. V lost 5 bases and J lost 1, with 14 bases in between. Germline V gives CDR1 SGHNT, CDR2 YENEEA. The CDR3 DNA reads TGTGCCAGCAGCCCTAATCCCGTTAGGAACACTGAAGCTTTCTTT. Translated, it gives CASSPNPVRNTEAFF.

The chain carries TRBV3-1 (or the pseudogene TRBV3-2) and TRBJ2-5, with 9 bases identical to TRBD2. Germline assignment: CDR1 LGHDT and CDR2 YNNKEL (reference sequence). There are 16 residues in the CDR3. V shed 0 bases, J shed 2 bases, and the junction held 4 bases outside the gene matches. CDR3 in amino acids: CASSQDGTSHQETQYF. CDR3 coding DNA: TGTGCCAGCAGCCAAGACGGGACTAGCCATCAAGAGACCCAGTACTTC.

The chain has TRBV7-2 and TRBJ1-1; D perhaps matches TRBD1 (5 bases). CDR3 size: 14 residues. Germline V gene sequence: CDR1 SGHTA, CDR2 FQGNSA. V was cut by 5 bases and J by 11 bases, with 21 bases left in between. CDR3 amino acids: CASSPEGRGGQAFF. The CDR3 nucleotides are TGTGCCAGCAGCCCAGAGGGTAGGGGAGGGCAGGCTTTCTTT.

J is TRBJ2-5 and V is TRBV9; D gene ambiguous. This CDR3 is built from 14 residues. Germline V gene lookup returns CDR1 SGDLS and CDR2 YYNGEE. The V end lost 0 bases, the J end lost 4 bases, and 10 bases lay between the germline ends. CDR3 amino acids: CASSVDTSGETQYF. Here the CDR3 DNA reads TGTGCCAGCAGCGTAGATACTTCAGGAGAGACCCAGTACTTC.

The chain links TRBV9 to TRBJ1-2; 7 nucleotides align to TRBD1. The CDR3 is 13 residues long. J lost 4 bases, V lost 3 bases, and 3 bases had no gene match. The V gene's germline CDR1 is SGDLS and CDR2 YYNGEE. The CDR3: CASSDDRAYGYTF. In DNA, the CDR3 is TGTGCCAGCAGCGACGACAGGGCCTATGGCTACACCTTC.